One sample yielded the 20 T cell receptor beta chains listed below, sequenced in a study of human T cells and chemical hapten exposure. This sample's time point: patch test 1, 2 weeks after DPC sensitization. Treatment described: therapeutic diphenylcyclopropenone sensitization with weekly scalp DPC. Each CDR3 protein gets one entry after TCRdb re-called the RACE reads with MiXCR. The table records roughly 160,000 distinct CDR3 sequences, 14% of them present only once. Sequencing used whole blood, obtained in connection with sensitization to the hapten diphenylcyclopropenone (DPC). These receptors originate from a woman aged 25-40 years with alopecia areata. Some clones in this sample may be carry-over from other donors' samples.

This clonotype was observed many times. The chain recombines TRBV5-4 with TRBJ2-2; the match to TRBD1 covers 8 bases. The V gene end was trimmed by 5 bases and the J gene end by 3 bases; junction bases not matched to a gene: 6. The CDR3 spans 15 residues. Germline V lookup: CDR1 SGHNT, CDR2 YYREEE (reference sequence). The DNA of the CDR3 is TGTGCCAGCAGTTCGGACAGGGCCCACACCGGGGAGCTGTTTTTT. Encoded protein: CASSSDRAHTGELFF. The complete variable domain, with remaining parts taken from reference TRBV5-4 and TRBJ2-2, reads ETGVTQSPTHLIKTRGQQVTLRCSSQSGHNTVSWYQQALGQGPQFIFQYYREEENGRGNFPPRFSGLQFPNYSSELNVNALELDDSALYLCASSSDRAHTGELFFGEGSRLTVL.

The rearrangement links TRBV20-1 to TRBJ1-1; D is perhaps TRBD1 (5 bases). V was shortened by 4 bases and J by 0 bases, with 12 bases between the two germline ends. The CDR3 loop spans 14 amino acids. Per germline, CDR1 DFQATT and CDR2 SNEGSKA (reference sequence). Here the CDR3 reads CSAIITGMNTEAFF. The DNA of the CDR3 is TGCAGTGCTATAATAACAGGCATGAACACTGAAGCTTTCTTT.

Concerning this clonotype: A read error is possible here, since a much larger clone lies one base away. The chain recombines TRBV7-2 with TRBJ2-5; 8 bases match TRBD2. Per the germline V gene, CDR1 is SGHTA and CDR2 is FQGNSA. The CDR3 is made up of 17 amino acids. CDR3 nucleotides: TGTGCCAGCAGCTTAGGCCCCGGGGCTAGCGGGCAAGAGGCCCAGTACTTC. Protein sequence: CASSLGPGASGQEAQYF.

The V gene is TRBV4-3, the J gene TRBJ1-6; D gene uncertain. From germline, CDR1 is LGHNA and CDR2 YSLEER. V lost 0 bases to trimming and J lost 1 base, with 4 bases between them. This CDR3 comprises 15 residues. CDR3 in DNA: TGCGCCAGCAGCCAAGAGGGGTCCTATAATTCACCCCTCCACTTT. This gives the protein CASSQEGSYNSPLHF.

The chain employs TRBV12-3 or TRBV12-4 and TRBJ1-1, with D possibly TRBD1 on 5 matching bases. The CDR3 sequence is 12 residues long. V dropped 9 bases and J dropped 1 base, with 9 bases sitting between them. CDR3 protein: CASLGRNTEAFF. The CDR3 coding sequence is TGTGCCAGTTTGGGACGGAACACTGAAGCTTTCTTT.

This clonotype has a handful of counts. The chain has TRBV6-2 or TRBV6-3 and TRBJ2-1; TRBD2 matches at 11 bases. Germline-derived CDR1 and CDR2 are MNHEY and SVGEGT. This CDR3 has 17 amino acids. V lost 8 bases and J lost 10; bases outside the gene matches: 19. As DNA, the CDR3 is TGTGCCAGCGAGTTAGGGGCCGGGACTAGCGGATCGGTGGAGCAGTTCTTC. It translates to CASELGAGTSGSVEQFF.

This clonotype has at least ten counts. The V call is TRBV6-7, the J call TRBJ2-3, with TRBD1 matching 9 bases. TRBV6-7 is reported as an ORF; its role is uncertain. This CDR3 is 18 amino acids long. Unmatched junction bases numbered 14, after V lost 6 bases and J lost 1 base. DNA of the CDR3: TGTGCCAGCAGACCCCGGGACAGGGCGGTGAGTCGCACAGATACGCAGTATTTT. Translated: CASRPRDRAVSRTDTQYF.

This clonotype was seen a handful of times. The V and J genes are TRBV28 and TRBJ1-2; D is possibly TRBD1 (5 bases). Trimming removed 5 bases at V and 2 bases at J, with 12 bases between. The germline V gene has CDR1 MDHEN and CDR2 SYDVKM. The CDR3 runs 14 residues. This chain's CDR3 is CASSAPGRNYGYTF. The CDR3 bases are TGTGCCAGCAGTGCACCGGGACGGAACTATGGCTACACCTTC.

The J gene is TRBJ1-5, the V gene TRBV6-2 or TRBV6-3; the D gene is possibly TRBD1 (6 bases). Between the trimmed V and J ends, which lost 6 bases and 4 bases, there was a span of 16 bases. The CDR3 extends over 15 amino acids. In germline, CDR1 is MNHEY, CDR2 SVGEGT. CDR3 nucleotides: TGTGCCAGCAGAGGAAGACAGGTGGGTAATCAGCCCCAGCATTTT. Translated, it gives CASRGRQVGNQPQHF.

This clonotype has a handful of counts. This chain joins TRBV20-1 and TRBJ2-1; 12 nucleotides line up with TRBD2. Per the germline V gene, CDR1 is DFQATT and CDR2 is SNEGSKA (reference sequence). V shed 6 bases and J 0 bases; nucleotides not matched to a gene: 6. The CDR3 loop spans 16 amino acids. CDR3 residues: CSAILAGGFSYNEQFF. The CDR3 DNA reads as TGCAGTGCGATACTAGCGGGGGGCTTCTCCTACAATGAGCAGTTCTTC.

The chain joins TRBV29-1 to TRBJ2-1, with D uncertain. CDR1 and CDR2 from the germline V gene are SQVTM and ANQGSEA. CDR3 length equals 10 residues. V was clipped by 8 bases and J by 5 bases, with 7 bases between them. The CDR3 here is CSSTHNEQFF. In nucleotides, the CDR3 is TGCAGCTCTACCCACAATGAGCAGTTCTTC.

As DNA, the CDR3 is TGTGCCAGCAGCCGCACTAGCGGGGGGTACAATGAGCAGTTCTTC. It yields the protein CASSRTSGGYNEQFF. This chain joins TRBV6-2 or TRBV6-3 and TRBJ2-1; 12 bases line up with TRBD2. Germline V lookup: CDR1 MNHEY, CDR2 SVGEGT. V shed 6 bases, J shed 4 bases, and the junction held 4 bases outside the gene matches. The CDR3 spans 15 residues.

This clonotype was counted only a few times. The J gene is TRBJ2-1, the V gene TRBV12-3 or TRBV12-4; 9 nucleotides match TRBD2. The J segment lost 7 bases and the V segment lost 3 bases, leaving 4 bases of the junction unmatched. The length of the CDR3 is 14 residues. The DNA for the CDR3 is TGTGCCAGCAGTTTTCACCTAGCGGGGAATGAGCAGTTCTTC. Its protein is CASSFHLAGNEQFF.

The V and J genes are TRBV27 and TRBJ2-2; 8 bases map to TRBD1. The CDR3 loop spans 12 amino acids. The J segment lost 7 bases and the V segment lost 6 bases, leaving 1 base of the junction unmatched. Germline CDR1 MNHEY, CDR2 SMNVEV (reference sequence). The CDR3 reads CASRTGVGELFF. The CDR3, as DNA: TGTGCCAGCAGGACAGGGGTCGGGGAGCTGTTTTTT.

The chain recombines TRBV4-3 with TRBJ1-4; D remains unclear. In germline, CDR1 is LGHNA, CDR2 YSLEER. V was cut by 1 base and J by 5 bases, with 11 bases left in between. This CDR3 region has 15 residues. CDR3 amino acids: CASSQGPRPNEKLFF. The CDR3, as DNA: TGCGCCAGCAGCCAAGGGCCCCGACCGAATGAAAAACTGTTTTTT.

This clonotype was counted ten times or more. The genes are TRBV28 and TRBJ2-7; 11 bases line up with TRBD2. The CDR3 consists of 15 residues. V shed 2 bases and J 5 bases; nucleotides not matched to a gene: 5. The germline CDR1 and CDR2 sequences are MDHEN and SYDVKM. The CDR3 DNA follows: TGTGCCAGCAGTTTAATCACTAGCGGGAGACACGAGCAGTACTTC. Protein product: CASSLITSGRHEQYF.

The chain recombines TRBV20-1 with TRBJ2-2, with a possible D match to TRBD2 (5 bases). Germline CDR1 DFQATT, CDR2 SNEGSKA (reference sequence). V gave up 0 bases and J gave up 6 bases, with 11 bases separating them. CDR3 length: 14 residues. CDR3 sequence: CSARDPTTPGELFF. The CDR3 nucleotides read TGCAGTGCTAGAGACCCGACTACCCCCGGGGAGCTGTTTTTT.

This clonotype turned up a few times. In nucleotides, the CDR3 is TGTGCCAGCAGTCCCCCGGGACAGGGGCCCCCTCGGGAGCAGTACTTC. This encodes CASSPPGQGPPREQYF. This rearrangement joins TRBV27 to TRBJ2-7; 10 bases match TRBD1. Germline V gives CDR1 MNHEY, CDR2 SMNVEV (reference sequence). V shed 5 bases, J shed 7 bases, and the junction held 14 bases outside the gene matches. This CDR3 spans 16 amino acids.

This clonotype was counted only a few times. This chain connects TRBV18 to TRBJ1-3, with D hard to call. CDR3 length: 16 residues. The V gene lost 3 bases and the J gene lost 2 bases, with 14 bases spanning the gap. Germline loops: CDR1 KGHSH, CDR2 LQKENI. As DNA, the CDR3 is TGTGCCAGCTCACCCTATGCGGAGCTTGCTGGAAACACCATATATTTT. This gives the protein CASSPYAELAGNTIYF.

This clonotype has a handful of counts. This chain connects TRBV29-1 to TRBJ1-1; 7 nucleotides match TRBD1. V lost 1 base to trimming and J lost 4 bases; unmatched junction nucleotides: 9. Looked up from germline, CDR1 is SQVTM and CDR2 is ANQGSEA. The CDR3 has 15 residues. The DNA of the CDR3 is TGCAGCGTTGAAGGGGCTAAGACAGGGTTCACTGAAGCTTTCTTT. Translated: CSVEGAKTGFTEAFF.